The clone carrying this TCR beta chain was seen ten or more times. As yet, its antigen is unknown. CDR3 length: 14 amino acids. Per the germline V gene, CDR1 is MNHEY and CDR2 is SVGAGI. Trimming took 7 bases from V and 4 from J; bases not matched to a gene: 9. The sample belongs to a study of early T cells in non-severe SARS-CoV-2 infection. Study results and caveats: There was a bias toward anti-spike CD8 responses in VDJdb matching, which missed private and CD4 specificities.

Individually, cDNA molecules had unique molecular identifiers attached to them. In TCRdb, the 5' RACE reads were re-called with MiXCR into one record per CDR3 protein. The table includes approximately 88,000 distinct CDR3 sequences, 12% to 15% detected once. The sequence was obtained from an adult who was a healthcare worker with PCR-confirmed SARS-CoV-2 infection or an uninfected control (not recorded which). The chain uses TRBV6-5 and TRBJ2-7; 8 bases are a match to TRBD2. Sequencing was done on a sample of whole blood. In nucleotides, the CDR3 is TGTGCCAGCACCCCGGGAGGGAAGAGGTACGAGCAGTACTTC. Translating gives CASTPGGKRYEQYF.